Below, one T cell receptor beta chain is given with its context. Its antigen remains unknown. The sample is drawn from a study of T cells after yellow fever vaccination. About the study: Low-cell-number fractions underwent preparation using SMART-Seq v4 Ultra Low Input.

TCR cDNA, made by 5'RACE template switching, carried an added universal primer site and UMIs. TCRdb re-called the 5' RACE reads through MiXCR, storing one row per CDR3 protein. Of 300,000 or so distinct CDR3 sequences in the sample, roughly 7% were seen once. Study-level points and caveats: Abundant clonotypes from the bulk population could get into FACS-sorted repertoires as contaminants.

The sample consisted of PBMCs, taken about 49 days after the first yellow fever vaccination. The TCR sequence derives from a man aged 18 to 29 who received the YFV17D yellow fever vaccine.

The CDR3 loop is CSARGWGTGVSPLHF. The CDR3 DNA reads as TGCAGTGCTAGAGGATGGGGGACAGGGGTCTCACCCCTCCACTTT. The chain has TRBV20-1 and TRBJ1-6, with 10 bases lining up with TRBD1. Germline trimming cut 1 base from V and 10 bases from J; bases unmatched to any gene: 7. This CDR3 is 15 amino acids long. From germline, CDR1 is DFQATT and CDR2 SNEGSKA (reference sequence).